The following is a TCR beta chain sequence with its context. V lost 5 bases to trimming and J lost 0 bases, with 15 bases between them. The V gene's germline CDR1 is LNHDA and CDR2 SQIVND (reference sequence). The CDR3 extends over 16 amino acids. PCR used 60 Vbeta primers and 13 Jbeta primers. Assay used: immunoSEQ multiplex PCR; TCRdb lists only in-frame clones, some missing. The sample has about 140,000 clones; roughly 70% are singletons. The data are from a study of cytomegalovirus exposure and HLA in healthy donors. Sequencing was carried out using PBMCs. This clonotype was obtained from a man in his thirties or forties in good health and CMV-seronegative. This sequence joins TRBV19 and TRBJ2-3; a weak D match, TRBD2 (6 bases). The CDR3 region is CASSGGIAASTDTQYF. The CDR3 bases are TGTGCCAGTAGTGGGGGGATAGCGGCTAGCACAGATACGCAGTATTTT. Combining the CDR3 with reference TRBV19 and TRBJ2-3 gives the whole variable domain DGGITQSPKYLFRKEGQNVTLSCEQNLNHDAMYWYRQDPGQGLRLIYYSQIVNDFQKGDIAEGYSVSREKKESFPLTVTSAQKNPTAFYLCASSGGIAASTDTQYFGPGTRLTVL.